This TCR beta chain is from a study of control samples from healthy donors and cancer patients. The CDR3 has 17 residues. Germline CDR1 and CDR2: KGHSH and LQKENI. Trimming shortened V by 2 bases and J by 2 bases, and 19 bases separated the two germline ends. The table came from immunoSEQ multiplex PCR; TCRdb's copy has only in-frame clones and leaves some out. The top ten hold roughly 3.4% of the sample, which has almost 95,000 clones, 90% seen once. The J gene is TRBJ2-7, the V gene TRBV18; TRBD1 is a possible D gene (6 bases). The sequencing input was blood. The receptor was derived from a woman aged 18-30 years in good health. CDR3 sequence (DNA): TGTGCCAGCTCACCATCATTTGGGCAGGGGTTCCCCTACGAGCAGTACTTC. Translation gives CASSPSFGQGFPYEQYF.